Listed below are T cell receptor beta chains from one sample, sequenced in a study of control samples from healthy donors and cancer patients. Clones were sequenced by immunoSEQ multiplex PCR, and TCRdb holds only the in-frame ones, with some missing. The data contain 130,000 or so clones, around 94% of them singletons. Sample: blood. These receptors all come from a middle-aged man in good health. CDR3s include the opening cysteine and the closing phenylalanine or tryptophan. The D gene is left open where the match is weak. Clone sizes are given selectively: once, few, many, or a class where the clone is expanded.

.	TRBV28	TRBD2	TRBJ2-7	TGTGCCAGCAGTTCAGCGGGAGGTATGTATGAGCAGTACTTC	CASSSAGGMYEQYF
.	TRBV30	TRBD1	TRBJ1-2	TGTGCCTGGAGTGGCCCTTCTATACAACCACAGGGGAGAGACTATGGCTACACCTTC	CAWSGPSIQPQGRDYGYTF
few	TRBV3-1/TRBV3-2	.	TRBJ1-3	TGTGCCAGCAGCCAAGAGTCGCTCCATGGAAACACCATATATTTT	CASSQESLHGNTIYF
.	TRBV2	TRBD2	TRBJ2-3	TGTGCCAGCAGGCCCTTTAGCGGGTACACAGATACGCAGTATTTT	CASRPFSGYTDTQYF
.	TRBV24-1	TRBD2	TRBJ2-3	TGTGCCACCAGTGAGTGGTTAGCGGGGGGAAGGGATACGCAGTATTTT	CATSEWLAGGRDTQYF
.	TRBV7-9	.	TRBJ1-1	TGTGCCATCAAAGGGCAAGGGATGAACACTGAAGCTTTCTTT	CAIKGQGMNTEAFF
once	TRBV18	TRBD1	TRBJ2-3	TGTGCCAGCTCCCAGAACAGGGGGCGGACAGATACGCAGTATTTT	CASSQNRGRTDTQYF
.	TRBV15	.	TRBJ2-7	TGTGCCACCAGCAGAGGGGCTACCTACGAGCAGTACTTC	CATSRGATYEQYF
.	TRBV5-1	.	TRBJ1-1	TGCGCCAGCAGCTTACCCGGGACAAGGGTGTTGAACACTGAAGCTTTCTTT	CASSLPGTRVLNTEAFF
.	TRBV6-5	TRBD2	TRBJ2-3	TGTGCCGGCGGGAGGAGGACGGATACGCAGTATTTT	CAGGRRTDTQYF
.	TRBV7-7	.	TRBJ2-7	TGTGCTAGCAGCTTAGGACAAGGGACCCACTACGAGCAGTACTTC	CASSLGQGTHYEQYF
.	TRBV5-1	.	TRBJ2-5	TGCGCCAGCAGCTTGTTGCCAGGGGCCCAAGAGACCCAGTACTTC	CASSLLPGAQETQYF
.	TRBV5-1	TRBD1	TRBJ2-2	TGCGCCAGCAGCTTGGAGGGACAGGTACTGAACACCGGGGAGCTGTTTTTT	CASSLEGQVLNTGELFF
.	TRBV4-3	.	TRBJ1-5	TGCGCCAGCAGCCAGGAGTTAACAGGGATTCATGGCAATCAGCCCCAGCATTTT	CASSQELTGIHGNQPQHF
.	TRBV9	TRBD1	TRBJ2-6	TGTGCCAGCAGCCCATGGGACAGGTTTTCTCTTGGGGCCAACGTCCTGACTTTC	CASSPWDRFSLGANVLTF
once	TRBV7-3	TRBD1	TRBJ1-1	TGTGCCAGCAGCAAATCAGGGGGCTCAGGCACTGAAGCTTTCTTT	CASSKSGGSGTEAFF
.	TRBV4-3	.	TRBJ1-2	TGCGCCAGCAGCCAAGAAAAACAGGGTTGGAGTGGCTACACCTTC	CASSQEKQGWSGYTF
.	TRBV5-4	.	TRBJ2-1	TGTGCCAGCAGCTTGGCTGCCAGTTCCAATGAGCAGTTCTTC	CASSLAASSNEQFF
.	TRBV14	.	TRBJ1-4	TGTGCCAGCAGCCCCATTGGGGAGGAAAAACTGTTTTTT	CASSPIGEEKLFF
.	TRBV10-2	TRBD2	TRBJ2-3	TGCGCCAGCAGTGACTCGCTAGCGGGGGGCACAGATACGCAGTATTTT	CASSDSLAGGTDTQYF
.	TRBV11-2	TRBD2	TRBJ2-1	TGTGCCAGCAGCTCCCGTCGGGGGGGGCATCGTGACAATGAGCAGTTCTTC	CASSSRRGGHRDNEQFF
.	TRBV30	.	TRBJ2-5	TGTGCCTGGACCCCCGGGGGGCTGGAGACCCAGTACTTC	CAWTPGGLETQYF
once	TRBV4-3	.	TRBJ2-7	TGCGCCAGCAGCCAAGATGCAGGGGTAAGATCCGAGCAGTACTTC	CASSQDAGVRSEQYF
once	TRBV11-2	.	TRBJ2-7	TGTGCCAGCAGCTTAGATTTATCGACAGCGGTCGAGCAGTACTTC	CASSLDLSTAVEQYF
.	TRBV7-9	.	TRBJ2-7	TGTGCCAGCAGCGAAAAGAGACTGACAAATCCTACCGAGCAGTACTTC	CASSEKRLTNPTEQYF
.	TRBV7-9	.	TRBJ2-7	TGTGCCAGCAGCTTCAACCCCTACTACGAGCAGTACTTC	CASSFNPYYEQYF
.	TRBV18	.	TRBJ1-6	TGTGCCAGCTCACCACAGGGGACCTATAATTCACCCCTCCACTTT	CASSPQGTYNSPLHF
.	TRBV9	.	TRBJ2-7	TGTGCCAGCAGCGTAGATGGGACCTACGAGCAGTACTTC	CASSVDGTYEQYF
.	TRBV28	TRBD1	TRBJ1-1	TGTGCCAGCAGGGAGTACAGGGGCCAGAACACTGAAGCTTTCTTT	CASREYRGQNTEAFF
.	TRBV5-1	.	TRBJ1-5	TGCGCCAGCAGCTTGGAGGGGGGCAATCAGCCCCAGCATTTT	CASSLEGGNQPQHF
.	TRBV4-2	.	TRBJ2-1	TGTGCCAGCAGCCAAAAGGTAGCGGACTACAATGAGCAGTTCTTC	CASSQKVADYNEQFF
.	TRBV9	.	TRBJ2-7	TGTGCCAGCAGCGTCAACCTCTACGAGCAGTACTTC	CASSVNLYEQYF
once	TRBV24-1	TRBD1	TRBJ1-5	TGTGCCACCAGTGATCCTGGACAGGGTGACAATCAGCCCCAGCATTTT	CATSDPGQGDNQPQHF
.	TRBV24-1	.	TRBJ2-2	TGTGCCACCAGTGATTTGCCTCCGGGGCTAACGGTCGGGGAGCTGTTTTTT	CATSDLPPGLTVGELFF
.	TRBV11-2	TRBD1	TRBJ1-1	TGTGCCAGCAGCTTAGCCGACAGGGGGAGATTATCGAACACTGAAGCTTTCTTT	CASSLADRGRLSNTEAFF
.	TRBV2	TRBD2	TRBJ2-1	TGTGCCAGCACGAAGCGGGAGATTTCCCATGAGCAGTTCTTC	CASTKREISHEQFF
once	TRBV11-2	.	TRBJ1-1	TGTGCCAGCAGCACCCCCGGGACAACAGAAGCTTTCTTT	CASSTPGTTEAFF
.	TRBV2	TRBD2	TRBJ2-7	TGTGCCAGCAGTGCCGGACTAGTTGTCTACGAGCAGTACTTC	CASSAGLVVYEQYF
.	TRBV6-2/TRBV6-3	TRBD2	TRBJ2-5	TGTGCCAGCAGTTACTCGACTAGCGGGGGGAAAGAGACCCAGTACTTC	CASSYSTSGGKETQYF
.	TRBV18	.	TRBJ1-5	TGTGCCAGCTCACCACCCCCCGGGACCCATAGCAATCAGCCCCAGCATTTT	CASSPPPGTHSNQPQHF
.	TRBV14	TRBD1	TRBJ1-2	TGTGCCAGCAGCCAAGATCGTGTAGGGGGCGCCGGTGGCTACACCTTC	CASSQDRVGGAGGYTF
.	TRBV6-5	.	TRBJ1-5	TGTGCCAGCAGTAGCGGGGACCAGCCCCAGCATTTT	CASSSGDQPQHF
.	TRBV2	.	TRBJ2-7	TGTGCCAGCAGTCCTGCTTACGAGCAGTACTTC	CASSPAYEQYF
.	TRBV9	TRBD1	TRBJ1-2	TGTGCCAGCAGCGCGGGCCAGGGGGCCCTCTTTCGGAACTATGGCTACACCTTC	CASSAGQGALFRNYGYTF
.	TRBV14	TRBD1	TRBJ1-1	TGTGCCAGCAGCGTCCGGACAGGGGGCACTGAAGCTTTCTTT	CASSVRTGGTEAFF
.	TRBV6-5	.	TRBJ1-5	TGTGCCAGCAGTTGGTCTGGTCCTGGGAATCAGCCCCAGCATTTT	CASSWSGPGNQPQHF
.	TRBV6-1	.	TRBJ1-3	TGTGCCAGCAGTGAGAGTGTCGACACCATATATTTT	CASSESVDTIYF
.	TRBV24-1	.	TRBJ1-1	TGTGCCACCAGTTCAACAGGAACGAACACTGAAGCTTTCTTT	CATSSTGTNTEAFF
.	TRBV7-6	.	TRBJ2-5	TGTGCCAGCAGCTTAGCTCTTTCACTGGAGACCCAGTACTTC	CASSLALSLETQYF
.	TRBV4-1	.	TRBJ1-1	TGCGCCAGCAGCCAAGATGAGGGGTTTCAGACTGAAGCTTTCTTT	CASSQDEGFQTEAFF
.	TRBV4-3	.	TRBJ1-6	TGCGCCAGCAGCCATGGCAGGGGATCACCCCTCCACTTT	CASSHGRGSPLHF
.	TRBV4-1	TRBD1	TRBJ2-7	TGCGCCAGCAGTACGTACAAGGGGGCAGCTGAGCAGTACTTC	CASSTYKGAAEQYF
.	TRBV12-3/TRBV12-4	.	TRBJ1-2	TGTGCCAGCAGTACGGGGCCGCCCTATGGCTACACCTTC	CASSTGPPYGYTF